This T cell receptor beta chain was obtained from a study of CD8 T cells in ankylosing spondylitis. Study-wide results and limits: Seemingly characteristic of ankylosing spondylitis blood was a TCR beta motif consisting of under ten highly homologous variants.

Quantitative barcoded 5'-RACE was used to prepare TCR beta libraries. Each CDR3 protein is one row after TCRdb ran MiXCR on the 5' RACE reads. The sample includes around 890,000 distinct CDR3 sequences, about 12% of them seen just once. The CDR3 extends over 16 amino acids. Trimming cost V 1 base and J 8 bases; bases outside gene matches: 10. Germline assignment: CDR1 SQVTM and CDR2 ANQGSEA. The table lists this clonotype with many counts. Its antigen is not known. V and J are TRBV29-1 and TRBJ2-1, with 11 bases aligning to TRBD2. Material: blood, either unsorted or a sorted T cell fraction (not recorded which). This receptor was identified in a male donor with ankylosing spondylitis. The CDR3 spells CSVEARLAGTSDEQFF. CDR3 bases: TGCAGCGTTGAAGCCCGACTAGCGGGAACGAGCGATGAGCAGTTCTTC.